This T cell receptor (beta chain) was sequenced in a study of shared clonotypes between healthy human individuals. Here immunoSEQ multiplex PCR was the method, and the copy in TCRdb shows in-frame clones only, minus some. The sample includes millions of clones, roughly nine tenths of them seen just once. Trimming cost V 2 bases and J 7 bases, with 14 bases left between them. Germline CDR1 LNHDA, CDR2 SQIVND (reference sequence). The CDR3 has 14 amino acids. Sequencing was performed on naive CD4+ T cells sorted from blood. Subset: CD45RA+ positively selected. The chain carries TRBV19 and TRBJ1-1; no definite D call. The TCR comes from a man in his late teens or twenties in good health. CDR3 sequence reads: CASSIRPPVGEAFF. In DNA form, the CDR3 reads TGTGCCAGTAGTATAAGGCCCCCGGTGGGTGAAGCTTTCTTT. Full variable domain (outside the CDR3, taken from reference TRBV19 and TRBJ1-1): DGGITQSPKYLFRKEGQNVTLSCEQNLNHDAMYWYRQDPGQGLRLIYYSQIVNDFQKGDIAEGYSVSREKKESFPLTVTSAQKNPTAFYLCASSIRPPVGEAFFGQGTRLTVV.